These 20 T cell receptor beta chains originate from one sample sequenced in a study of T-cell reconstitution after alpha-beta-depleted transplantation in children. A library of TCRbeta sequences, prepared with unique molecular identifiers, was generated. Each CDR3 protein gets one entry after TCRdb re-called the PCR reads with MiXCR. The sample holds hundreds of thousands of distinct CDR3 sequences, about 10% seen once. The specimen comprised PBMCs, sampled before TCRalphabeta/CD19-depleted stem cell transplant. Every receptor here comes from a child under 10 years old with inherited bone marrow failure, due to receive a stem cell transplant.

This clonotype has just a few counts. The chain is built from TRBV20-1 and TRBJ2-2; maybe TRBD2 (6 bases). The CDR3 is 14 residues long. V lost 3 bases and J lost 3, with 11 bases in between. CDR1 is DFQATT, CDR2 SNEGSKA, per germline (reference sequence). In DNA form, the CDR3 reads TGCAGTGCTAGCCGGGACTCCCACACCGGGGAGCTGTTTTTT. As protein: CSASRDSHTGELFF.

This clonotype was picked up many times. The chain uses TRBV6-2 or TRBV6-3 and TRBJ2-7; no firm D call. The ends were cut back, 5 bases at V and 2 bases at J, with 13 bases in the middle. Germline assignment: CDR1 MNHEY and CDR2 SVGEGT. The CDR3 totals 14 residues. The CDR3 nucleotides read TGTGCCAGCAGTATGACCGGGTCCCCCTACGAGCAGTACTTC. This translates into CASSMTGSPYEQYF.

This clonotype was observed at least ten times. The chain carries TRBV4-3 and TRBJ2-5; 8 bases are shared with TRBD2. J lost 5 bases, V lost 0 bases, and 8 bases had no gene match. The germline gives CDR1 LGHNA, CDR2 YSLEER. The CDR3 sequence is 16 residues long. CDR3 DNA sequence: TGCGCCAGCAGCCAAGATCAACGGGAGGGCCGCGAGACCCAGTACTTC. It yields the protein CASSQDQREGRETQYF.

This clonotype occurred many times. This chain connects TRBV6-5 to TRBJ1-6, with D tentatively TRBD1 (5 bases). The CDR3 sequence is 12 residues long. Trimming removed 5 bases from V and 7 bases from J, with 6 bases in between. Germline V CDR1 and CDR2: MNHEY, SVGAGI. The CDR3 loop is CASSEGNSPLHF. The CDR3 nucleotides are TGTGCCAGCAGTGAGGGGAATTCACCCCTCCACTTT.

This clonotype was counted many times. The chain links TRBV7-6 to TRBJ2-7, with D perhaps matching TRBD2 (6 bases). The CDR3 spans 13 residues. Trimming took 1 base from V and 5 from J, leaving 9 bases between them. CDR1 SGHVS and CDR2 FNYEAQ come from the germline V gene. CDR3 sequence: CASSLDPSDEQYF. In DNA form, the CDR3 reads TGTGCCAGCAGCTTAGATCCTAGCGACGAGCAGTACTTC. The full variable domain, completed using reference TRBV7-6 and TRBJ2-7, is GAGVSQSPRYKVTKRGQDVALRCDPISGHVSLYWYRQALGQGPEFLTYFNYEAQQDKSGLPNDRFSAERPEGSISTLTIQRTEQRDSAMYRCASSLDPSDEQYFGPGTRLTVT.

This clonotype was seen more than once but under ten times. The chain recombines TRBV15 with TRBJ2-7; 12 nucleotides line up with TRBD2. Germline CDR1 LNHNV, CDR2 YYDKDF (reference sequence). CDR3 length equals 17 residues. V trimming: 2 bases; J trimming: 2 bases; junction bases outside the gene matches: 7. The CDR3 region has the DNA TGTGCCACCAGCAGATTAGGACTAGCGGGACAAGCCTACGAGCAGTACTTC. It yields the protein CATSRLGLAGQAYEQYF.

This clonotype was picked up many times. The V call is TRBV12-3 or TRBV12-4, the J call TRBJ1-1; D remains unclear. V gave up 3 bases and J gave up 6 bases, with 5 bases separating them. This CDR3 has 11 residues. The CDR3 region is CASSFGAEAFF. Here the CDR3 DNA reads TGTGCCAGCAGTTTTGGCGCTGAAGCTTTCTTT.

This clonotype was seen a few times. The CDR3 sequence: CSASRQVLVYGYTF. DNA of the CDR3: TGCAGTGCCAGTAGACAAGTACTAGTCTATGGCTACACCTTC. The rearrangement links TRBV20-1 to TRBJ1-2; no clear D gene. The CDR3 has 14 residues. Trimming left V 6 bases short and J 4 bases short, with 18 bases between. The germline V gene has CDR1 DFQATT and CDR2 SNEGSKA (reference sequence).

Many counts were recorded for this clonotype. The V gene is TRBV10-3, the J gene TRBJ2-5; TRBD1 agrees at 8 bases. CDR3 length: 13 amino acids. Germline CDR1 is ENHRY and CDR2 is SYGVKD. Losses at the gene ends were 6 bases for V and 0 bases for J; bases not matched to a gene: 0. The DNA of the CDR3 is TGTGCCATCAGGGGACAGGACCAAGAGACCCAGTACTTC. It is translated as CAIRGQDQETQYF.

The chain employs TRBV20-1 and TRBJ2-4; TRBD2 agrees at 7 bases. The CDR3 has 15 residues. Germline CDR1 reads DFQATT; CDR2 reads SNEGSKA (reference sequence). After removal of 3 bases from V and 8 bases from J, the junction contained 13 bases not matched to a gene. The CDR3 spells CSASPPLAAGDIQYF. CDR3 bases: TGCAGTGCTAGTCCCCCTCTAGCGGCGGGCGACATTCAGTACTTC.

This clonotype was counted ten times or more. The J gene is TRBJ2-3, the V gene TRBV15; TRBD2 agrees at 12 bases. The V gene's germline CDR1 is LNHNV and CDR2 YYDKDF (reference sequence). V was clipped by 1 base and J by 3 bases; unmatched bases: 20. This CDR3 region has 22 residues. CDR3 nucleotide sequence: TGTGCCACCAGCAGAGTCGTTGGGACGTACGGACTAGCGGGAATCAGAACAGATACGCAGTATTTT. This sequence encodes CATSRVVGTYGLAGIRTDTQYF.

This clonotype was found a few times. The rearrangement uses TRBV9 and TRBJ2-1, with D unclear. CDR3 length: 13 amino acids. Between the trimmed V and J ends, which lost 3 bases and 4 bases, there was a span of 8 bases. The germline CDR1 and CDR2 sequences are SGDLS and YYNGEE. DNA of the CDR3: TGTGCCAGCAGCGAGCGTCTGTACAATGAGCAGTTCTTC. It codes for CASSERLYNEQFF.

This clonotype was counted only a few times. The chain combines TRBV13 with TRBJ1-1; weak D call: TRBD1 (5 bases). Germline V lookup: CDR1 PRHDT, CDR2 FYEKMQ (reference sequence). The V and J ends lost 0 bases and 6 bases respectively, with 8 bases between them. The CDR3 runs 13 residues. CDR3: CASSLGQEPEAFF. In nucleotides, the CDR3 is TGTGCCAGCAGCTTAGGACAGGAGCCTGAAGCTTTCTTT.

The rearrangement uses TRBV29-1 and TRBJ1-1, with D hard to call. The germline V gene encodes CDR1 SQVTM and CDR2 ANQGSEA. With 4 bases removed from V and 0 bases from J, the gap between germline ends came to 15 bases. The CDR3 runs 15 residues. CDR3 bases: TGCAGCGTTGGGAGGCAGGCCTTGATGAACACTGAAGCTTTCTTT. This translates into CSVGRQALMNTEAFF. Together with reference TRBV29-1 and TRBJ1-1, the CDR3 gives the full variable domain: SAVISQKPSRDICQRGTSLTIQCQVDSQVTMMFWYRQQPGQSLTLIATANQGSEATYESGFVIDKFPISRPNLTFSTLTVSNMSPEDSSIYLCSVGRQALMNTEAFFGQGTRLTVV.

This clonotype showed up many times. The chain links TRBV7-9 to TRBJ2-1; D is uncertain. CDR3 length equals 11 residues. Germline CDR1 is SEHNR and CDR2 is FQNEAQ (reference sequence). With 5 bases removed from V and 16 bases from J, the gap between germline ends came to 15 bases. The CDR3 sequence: CASSRTRSPFF. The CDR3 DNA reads TGTGCCAGCAGCCGCACACGGTCTCCATTCTTC.

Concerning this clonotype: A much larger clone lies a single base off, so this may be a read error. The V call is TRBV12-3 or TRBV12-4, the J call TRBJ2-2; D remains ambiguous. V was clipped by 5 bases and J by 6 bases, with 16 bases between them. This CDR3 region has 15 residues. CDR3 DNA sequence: TGTGCCAGCAGTCCCGGGTCTATTTTTCCCGGGGAGCTGTTTTTT. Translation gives CASSPGSIFPGELFF.

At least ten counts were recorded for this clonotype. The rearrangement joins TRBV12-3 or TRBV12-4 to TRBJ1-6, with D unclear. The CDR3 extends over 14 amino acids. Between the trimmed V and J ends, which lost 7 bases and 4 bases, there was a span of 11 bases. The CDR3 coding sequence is TGTGCCAGCACCGGATCCCCTTATAATTCACCCCTCCACTTT. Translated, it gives CASTGSPYNSPLHF.

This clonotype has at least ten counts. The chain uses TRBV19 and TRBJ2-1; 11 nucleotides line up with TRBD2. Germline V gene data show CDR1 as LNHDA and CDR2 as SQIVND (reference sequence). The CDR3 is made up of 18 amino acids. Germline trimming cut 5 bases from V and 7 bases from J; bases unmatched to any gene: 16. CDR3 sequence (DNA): TGTGCCAGTAGTTCCTTCTCGATAGCGGGAGGGCCAGGGAATGAGCAGTTCTTC. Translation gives CASSSFSIAGGPGNEQFF.

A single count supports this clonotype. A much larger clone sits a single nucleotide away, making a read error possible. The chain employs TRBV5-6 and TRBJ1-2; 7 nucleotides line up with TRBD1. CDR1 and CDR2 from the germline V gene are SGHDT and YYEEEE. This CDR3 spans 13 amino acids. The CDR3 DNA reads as TGTGCCAGCAGCGCGACAGGGAACTATGGCTACTCCTTC. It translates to CASSATGNYGYSF.

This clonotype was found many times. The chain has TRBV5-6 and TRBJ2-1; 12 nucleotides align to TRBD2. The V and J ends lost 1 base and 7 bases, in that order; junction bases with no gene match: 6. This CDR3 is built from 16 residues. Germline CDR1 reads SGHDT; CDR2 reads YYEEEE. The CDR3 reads CASSLLAGGPGNEQFF. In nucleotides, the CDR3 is TGTGCCAGCAGCTTGCTAGCGGGAGGGCCAGGGAATGAGCAGTTCTTC. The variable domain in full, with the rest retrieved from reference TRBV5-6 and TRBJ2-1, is DAGVTQSPTHLIKTRGQQVTLRCSPKSGHDTVSWYQQALGQGPQFIFQYYEEEERQRGNFPDRFSGHQFPNYSSELNVNALLLGDSALYLCASSLLAGGPGNEQFFGPGTRLTVL.